The clone carrying this T cell receptor (beta chain) has more than one count but fewer than ten. This same CDR3 is encoded by further DNA sequences in the sample. Losses at the gene ends were 3 bases for V and 4 bases for J; bases not matched to a gene: 1. The CDR3 has 13 residues. CDR1 and CDR2 from the germline V gene are KGHSH and LQKENI. The data were obtained in a study of control samples from healthy donors and cancer patients. Only in-frame clones appear in the TCRdb table, and some are missing; sequencing was by immunoSEQ multiplex PCR. The sample contains 150,000 to 160,000 clones, approximately 94% of which appear only once.

The genes are TRBV18 and TRBJ1-2, with TRBD1 matching over 8 bases. The receptor's source is a man aged 40-49 years in good health. Sequencing was done on a sample of blood. As DNA, the CDR3 is TGTGCCAGCTCACCTGGACAGGGCTATGGCTACACCTTC. It codes for CASSPGQGYGYTF. The full variable domain, completed using reference TRBV18 and TRBJ1-2, is NAGVMQNPRHLVRRRGQEARLRCSPMKGHSHVYWYRQLPEEGLKFMVYLQKENIIDESGMPKERFSAEFPKEGPSILRIQQVVRGDSAAYFCASSPGQGYGYTFGSGTRLTVV.